The 2 T cell receptor beta chains reported below all come from one sample, sequenced in a study of T cell responses to AZD1222 COVID-19 vaccine (dated by TCRdb to the early 2020s). The sample's time point label is to be understood as: about 28 days (+/-7) after the second vaccine dose. Receptors were amplified or captured by the immunoSEQ multiplex PCR assay. This is the immuneACCESS table as TCRdb keeps it, with only in-frame sequences that have V and J called. A part of the clones is gone; compared with another copy, unresolved V genes explain less than half, and the rest is unexplained. Recorded for this sample are roughly 200,000 clones; roughly nine tenths of them occurred a single time. Roughly 3.5% of the sample belongs to the ten largest clones. Material: peripheral blood, obtained 28 days after the second AZD1222 dose. The origin of the receptors is an adult who received the AZD1222 COVID-19 vaccine.

The chain carries TRBV5-1 and TRBJ2-3, with 12 positions matching TRBD2. Germline V gives CDR1 SGHRS, CDR2 YFSETQ. This CDR3 spans 16 amino acids. V lost 5 bases, J lost 0 bases, and 4 bases stayed unmatched. CDR3 bases: TGCGCCAGCAGTTACGGGACTAGCGGGAGCACAGATACGCAGTATTTT. It encodes CASSYGTSGSTDTQYF.

J is TRBJ1-4 and V is TRBV5-1; D gene ambiguous. The V gene's germline CDR1 is SGHRS and CDR2 YFSETQ. CDR3 length equals 15 residues. V lost 0 bases, J lost 7 bases, and 13 bases lay in between. DNA for the CDR3: TGCGCCAGCAGCTTGGAGGGAAATGGCGGTGAAAAACTGTTTTTT. It specifies CASSLEGNGGEKLFF.